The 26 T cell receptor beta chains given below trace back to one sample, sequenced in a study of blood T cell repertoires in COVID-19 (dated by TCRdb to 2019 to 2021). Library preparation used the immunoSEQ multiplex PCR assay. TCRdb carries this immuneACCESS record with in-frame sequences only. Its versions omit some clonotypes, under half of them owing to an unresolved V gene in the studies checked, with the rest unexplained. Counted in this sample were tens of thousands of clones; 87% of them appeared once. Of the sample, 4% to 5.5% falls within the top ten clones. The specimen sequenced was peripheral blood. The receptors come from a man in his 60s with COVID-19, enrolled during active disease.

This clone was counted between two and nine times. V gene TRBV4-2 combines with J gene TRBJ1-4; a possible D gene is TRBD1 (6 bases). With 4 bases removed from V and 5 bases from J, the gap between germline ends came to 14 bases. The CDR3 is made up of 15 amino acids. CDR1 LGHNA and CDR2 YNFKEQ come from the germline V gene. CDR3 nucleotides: TGTGCCAGCAGCCCAGCTGGCGGACAGAATGAAAAACTGTTTTTT. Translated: CASSPAGGQNEKLFF.

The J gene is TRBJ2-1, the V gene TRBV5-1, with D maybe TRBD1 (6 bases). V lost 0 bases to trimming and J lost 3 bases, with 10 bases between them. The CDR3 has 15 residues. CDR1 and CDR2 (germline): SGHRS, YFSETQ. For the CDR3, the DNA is TGCGCCAGCAGCTTGGAACCAGGGGACTACAATGAGCAGTTCTTC. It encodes CASSLEPGDYNEQFF.

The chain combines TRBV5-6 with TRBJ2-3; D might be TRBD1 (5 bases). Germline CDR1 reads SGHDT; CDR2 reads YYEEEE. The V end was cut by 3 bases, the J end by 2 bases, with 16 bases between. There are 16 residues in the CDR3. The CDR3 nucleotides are TGTGCCAGCAGCTCTAGGGGTCAAGGGGCCACAGATACGCAGTATTTT. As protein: CASSSRGQGATDTQYF.

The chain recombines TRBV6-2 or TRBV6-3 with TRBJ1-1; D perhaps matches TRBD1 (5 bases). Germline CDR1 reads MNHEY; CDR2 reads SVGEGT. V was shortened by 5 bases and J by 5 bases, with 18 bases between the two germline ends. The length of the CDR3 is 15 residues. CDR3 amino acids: CASSPNPGVWTEAFF. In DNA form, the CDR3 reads TGTGCCAGCAGTCCAAACCCGGGGGTATGGACTGAAGCTTTCTTT.

Here the CDR3 reads CASTLGTVNEAFF. In nucleotides, the CDR3 is TGCGCCAGCACTTTGGGGACAGTTAATGAAGCTTTCTTT. The chain recombines TRBV5-1 with TRBJ1-1, with 7 bases that match TRBD1. Germline V CDR1 and CDR2: SGHRS, YFSETQ. V was pared by 6 bases and J by 7 bases, with 9 bases of the junction left unmatched. This CDR3 is 13 amino acids long.

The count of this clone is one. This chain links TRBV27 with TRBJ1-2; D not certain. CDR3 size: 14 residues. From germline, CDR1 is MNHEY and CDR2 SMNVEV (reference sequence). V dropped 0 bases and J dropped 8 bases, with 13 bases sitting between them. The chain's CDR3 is CASSLSKTSMGYTF. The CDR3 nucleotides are TGTGCCAGCAGTTTATCGAAAACTTCGATGGGCTACACCTTC.

Here the CDR3 reads CASTISSGRASETQYF. The CDR3 DNA sequence: TGCGCCAGCACTATCTCTAGCGGGAGGGCCTCAGAGACCCAGTACTTC. The V call is TRBV5-1, the J call TRBJ2-5; 12 positions match TRBD2. This CDR3 region has 16 residues. The trim removed 6 bases at V and 4 bases at J, leaving 10 bases unmatched. From germline, CDR1 is SGHRS and CDR2 YFSETQ.

The CDR3 DNA sequence: TGTGCCTGGAGTAGGTGGTCTAGCGTAACGAACACCGGGGAGCTGTTTTTT. It encodes CAWSRWSSVTNTGELFF. The rearrangement uses TRBV30 and TRBJ2-2; maybe TRBD2 (6 bases). The ends were cut back, 2 bases at V and 0 bases at J, with 16 bases in the middle. The CDR3 has 17 amino acids. The germline V gene has CDR1 GTSNPN and CDR2 SVGIG (reference sequence).

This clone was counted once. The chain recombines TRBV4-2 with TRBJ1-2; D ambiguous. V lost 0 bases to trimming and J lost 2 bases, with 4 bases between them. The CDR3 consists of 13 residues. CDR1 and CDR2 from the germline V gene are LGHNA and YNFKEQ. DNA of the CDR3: TGTGCCAGCAGCCAAGACGGGAACTATGGCTACACCTTC. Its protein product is CASSQDGNYGYTF.

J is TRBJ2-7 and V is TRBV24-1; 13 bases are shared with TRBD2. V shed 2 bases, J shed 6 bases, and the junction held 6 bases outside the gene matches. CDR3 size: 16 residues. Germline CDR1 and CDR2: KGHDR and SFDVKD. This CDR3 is CATSDSGLAGVGEQYF. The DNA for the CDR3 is TGTGCCACCAGTGATTCCGGACTAGCGGGAGTTGGCGAGCAGTACTTC.

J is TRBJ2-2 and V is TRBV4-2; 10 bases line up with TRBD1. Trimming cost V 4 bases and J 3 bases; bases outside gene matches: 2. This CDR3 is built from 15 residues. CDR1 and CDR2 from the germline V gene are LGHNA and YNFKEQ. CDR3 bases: TGTGCCAGCAGCCCCGGGACAGGGGACACCGGGGAGCTGTTTTTT. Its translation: CASSPGTGDTGELFF.

In DNA, the CDR3 is TGTGCCAGCAGCAGACGGACTAGCGGGACACAACCCGGGGAGCTGTTTTTT. As protein: CASSRRTSGTQPGELFF. This chain uses TRBV11-2 with TRBJ2-2, with TRBD2 matching over 12 bases. The V gene's germline CDR1 is SGHAT and CDR2 FQNNGV. This CDR3 spans 17 amino acids. Unmatched junction bases numbered 10, after V lost 5 bases and J lost 6 bases.

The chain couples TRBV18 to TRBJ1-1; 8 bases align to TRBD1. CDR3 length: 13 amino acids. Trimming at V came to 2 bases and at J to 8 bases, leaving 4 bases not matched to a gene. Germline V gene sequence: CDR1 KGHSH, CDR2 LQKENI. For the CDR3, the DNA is TGTGCCAGCTCACCAACCCGGACAGGGGAAGCTTTCTTT. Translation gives CASSPTRTGEAFF. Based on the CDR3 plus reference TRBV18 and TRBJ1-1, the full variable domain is NAGVMQNPRHLVRRRGQEARLRCSPMKGHSHVYWYRQLPEEGLKFMVYLQKENIIDESGMPKERFSAEFPKEGPSILRIQQVVRGDSAAYFCASSPTRTGEAFFGQGTRLTVV.

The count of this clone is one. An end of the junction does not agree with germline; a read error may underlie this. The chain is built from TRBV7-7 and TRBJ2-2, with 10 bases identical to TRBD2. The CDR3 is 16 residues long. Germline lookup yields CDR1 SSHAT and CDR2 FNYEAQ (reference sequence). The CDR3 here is CASSLRLAGPPGELFF. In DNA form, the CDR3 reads TGTGCTAGCAGTTTACGACTAGCGGGCCCCCCCGGGGAGCTGTTTTTT.

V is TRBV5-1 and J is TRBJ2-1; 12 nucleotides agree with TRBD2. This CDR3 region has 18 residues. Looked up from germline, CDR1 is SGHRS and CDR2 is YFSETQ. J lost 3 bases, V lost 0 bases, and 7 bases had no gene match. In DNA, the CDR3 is TGCGCCAGCAGCTTGGAGTCCCTAGCGGGAGGGAACTACAATGAGCAGTTCTTC. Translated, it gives CASSLESLAGGNYNEQFF.

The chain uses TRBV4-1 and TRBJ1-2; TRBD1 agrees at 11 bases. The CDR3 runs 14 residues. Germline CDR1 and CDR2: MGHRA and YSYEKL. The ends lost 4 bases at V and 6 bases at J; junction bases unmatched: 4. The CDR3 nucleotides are TGCGCCAGCAGCCGGACAGGGGGCCGGGATGGCTACACCTTC. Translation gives CASSRTGGRDGYTF.

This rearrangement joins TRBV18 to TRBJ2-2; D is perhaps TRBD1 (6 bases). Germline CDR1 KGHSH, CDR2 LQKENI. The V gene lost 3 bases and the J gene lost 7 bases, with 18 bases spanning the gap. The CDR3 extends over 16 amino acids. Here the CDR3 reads CASSPPGVGGVGELFF. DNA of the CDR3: TGTGCCAGCTCACCTCCGGGCGTAGGGGGTGTCGGGGAGCTGTTTTTT.

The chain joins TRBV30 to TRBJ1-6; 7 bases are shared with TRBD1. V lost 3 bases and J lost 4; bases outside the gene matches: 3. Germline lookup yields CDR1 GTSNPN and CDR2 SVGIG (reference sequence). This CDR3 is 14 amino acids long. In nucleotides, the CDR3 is TGTGCCTGGAGAAGGACAGGTTATAATTCACCCCTCCACTTT. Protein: CAWRRTGYNSPLHF.

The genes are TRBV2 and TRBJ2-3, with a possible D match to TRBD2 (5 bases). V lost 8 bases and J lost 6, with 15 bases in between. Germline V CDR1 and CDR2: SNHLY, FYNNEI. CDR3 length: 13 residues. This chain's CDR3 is CASGVGVVDTQYF. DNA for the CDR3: TGTGCCAGCGGCGTCGGGGTTGTGGATACGCAGTATTTT.

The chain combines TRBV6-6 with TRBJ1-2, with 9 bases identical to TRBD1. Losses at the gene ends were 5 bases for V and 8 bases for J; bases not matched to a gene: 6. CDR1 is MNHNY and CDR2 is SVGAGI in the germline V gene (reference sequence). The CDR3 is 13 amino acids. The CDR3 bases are TGTGCCAGCAGTAACAGGGGGCCTGGGGGCTACACCTTC. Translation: CASSNRGPGGYTF.

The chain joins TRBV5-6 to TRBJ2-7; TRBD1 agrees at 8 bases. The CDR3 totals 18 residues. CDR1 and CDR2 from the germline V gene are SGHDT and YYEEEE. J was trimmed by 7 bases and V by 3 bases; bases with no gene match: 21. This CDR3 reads CASSSTDYTGGSPWEQYF. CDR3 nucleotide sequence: TGTGCCAGCAGCTCCACCGACTACACAGGGGGGTCCCCCTGGGAGCAGTACTTC.

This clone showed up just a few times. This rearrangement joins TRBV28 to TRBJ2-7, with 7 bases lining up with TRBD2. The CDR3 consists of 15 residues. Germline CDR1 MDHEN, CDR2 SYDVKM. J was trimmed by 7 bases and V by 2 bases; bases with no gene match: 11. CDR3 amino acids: CASSLGGGLLGEQYF. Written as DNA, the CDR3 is TGTGCCAGCAGTTTAGGGGGAGGGCTCTTGGGAGAGCAGTACTTC. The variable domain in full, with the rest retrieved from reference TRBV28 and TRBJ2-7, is DVKVTQSSRYLVKRTGEKVFLECVQDMDHENMFWYRQDPGLGLRLIYFSYDVKMKEKGDIPEGYSVSREKKERFSLILESASTNQTSMYLCASSLGGGLLGEQYFGPGTRLTVT.

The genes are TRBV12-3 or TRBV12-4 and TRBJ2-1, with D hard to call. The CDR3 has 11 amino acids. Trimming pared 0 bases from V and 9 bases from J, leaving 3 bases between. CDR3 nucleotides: TGTGCCAGCAGTTTAGCCGTTGAGCAGTTCTTC. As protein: CASSLAVEQFF.

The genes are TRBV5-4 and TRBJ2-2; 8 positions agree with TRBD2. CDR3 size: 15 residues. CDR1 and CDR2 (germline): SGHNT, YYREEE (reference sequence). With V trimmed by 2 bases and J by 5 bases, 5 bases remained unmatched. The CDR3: CASSFGGVGTGELFF. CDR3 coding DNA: TGTGCCAGCAGCTTCGGGGGGGTTGGTACCGGGGAGCTGTTTTTT.

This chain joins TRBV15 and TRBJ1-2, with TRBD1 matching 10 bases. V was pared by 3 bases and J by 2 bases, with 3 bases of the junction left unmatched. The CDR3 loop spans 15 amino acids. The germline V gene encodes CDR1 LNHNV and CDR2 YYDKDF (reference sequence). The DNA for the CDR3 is TGTGCCACCAGCAGGGACAGGGGGGAGAACTATGGCTACACCTTC. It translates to CATSRDRGENYGYTF.

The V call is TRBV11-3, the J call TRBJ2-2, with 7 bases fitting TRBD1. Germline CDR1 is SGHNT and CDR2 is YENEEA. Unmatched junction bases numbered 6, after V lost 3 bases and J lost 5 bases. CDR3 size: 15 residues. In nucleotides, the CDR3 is TGTGCCAGCAGCTTTTCAGGGGGTTTAACCGGGGAGCTGTTTTTT. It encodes CASSFSGGLTGELFF.